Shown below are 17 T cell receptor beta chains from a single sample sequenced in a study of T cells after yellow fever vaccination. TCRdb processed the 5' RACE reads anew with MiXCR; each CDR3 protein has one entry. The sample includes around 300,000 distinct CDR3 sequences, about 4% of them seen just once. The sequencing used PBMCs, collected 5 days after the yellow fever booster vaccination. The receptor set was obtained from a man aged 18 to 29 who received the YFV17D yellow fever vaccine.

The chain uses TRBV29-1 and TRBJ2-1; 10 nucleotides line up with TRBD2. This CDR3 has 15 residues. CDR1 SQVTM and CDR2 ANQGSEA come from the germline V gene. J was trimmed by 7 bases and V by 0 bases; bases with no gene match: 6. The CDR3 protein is CSVEDSSGGANEQFF. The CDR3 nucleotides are TGCAGCGTTGAAGATTCTAGCGGGGGAGCGAATGAGCAGTTCTTC.

The CDR3 region has the DNA TGTGCCAGCAGCTTACAGGATAATGAAAAACTGTTTTTT. Translating it yields CASSLQDNEKLFF. This rearrangement joins TRBV7-8 to TRBJ1-4; no definite D call. The V gene's germline CDR1 is SGHVS and CDR2 FQNEAQ. The CDR3 has 13 amino acids. Trimming removed 2 bases from V and 4 bases from J, with 5 bases in between.

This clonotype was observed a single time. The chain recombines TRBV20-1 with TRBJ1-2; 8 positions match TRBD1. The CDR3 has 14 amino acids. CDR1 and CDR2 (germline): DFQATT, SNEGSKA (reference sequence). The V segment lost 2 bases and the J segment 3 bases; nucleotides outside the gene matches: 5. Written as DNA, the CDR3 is TGCAGTGCTAGAAAGACAGGGGTCGACTATGGCTACACCTTC. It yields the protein CSARKTGVDYGYTF.

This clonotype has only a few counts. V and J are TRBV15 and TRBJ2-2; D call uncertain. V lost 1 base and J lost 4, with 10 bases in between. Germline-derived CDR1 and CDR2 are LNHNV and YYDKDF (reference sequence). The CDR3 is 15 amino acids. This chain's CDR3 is CATSRVQWGTGELFF. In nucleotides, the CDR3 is TGTGCCACCAGCAGAGTCCAATGGGGCACCGGGGAGCTGTTTTTT. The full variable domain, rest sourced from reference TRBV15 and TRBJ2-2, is DAMVIQNPRYQVTQFGKPVTLSCSQTLNHNVMYWYQQKSSQAPKLLFHYYDKDFNNEADTPDNFQSRRPNTSFCFLDIRSPGLGDTAMYLCATSRVQWGTGELFFGEGSRLTVL.

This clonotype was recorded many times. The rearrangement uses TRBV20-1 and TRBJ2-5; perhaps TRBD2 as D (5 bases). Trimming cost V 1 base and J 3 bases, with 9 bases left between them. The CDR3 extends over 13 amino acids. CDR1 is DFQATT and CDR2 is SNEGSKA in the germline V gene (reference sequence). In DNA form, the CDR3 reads TGCAGTGCTAGAGTAGCCGGGAAAGAGACCCAGTACTTC. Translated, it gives CSARVAGKETQYF.

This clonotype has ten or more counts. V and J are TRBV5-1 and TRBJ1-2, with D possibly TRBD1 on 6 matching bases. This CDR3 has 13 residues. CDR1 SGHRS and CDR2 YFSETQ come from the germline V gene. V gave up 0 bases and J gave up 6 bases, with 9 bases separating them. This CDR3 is CASSLVQGHGYTF. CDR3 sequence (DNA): TGCGCCAGCAGCTTGGTACAGGGCCATGGCTACACCTTC.

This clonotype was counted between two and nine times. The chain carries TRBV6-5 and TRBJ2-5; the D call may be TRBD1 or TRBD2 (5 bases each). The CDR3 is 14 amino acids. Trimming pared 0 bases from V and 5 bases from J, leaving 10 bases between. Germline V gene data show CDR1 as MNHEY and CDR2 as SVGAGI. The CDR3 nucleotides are TGTGCCAGCAGTTACTCGCGCTGGGGGGAGACCCAGTACTTC. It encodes CASSYSRWGETQYF.

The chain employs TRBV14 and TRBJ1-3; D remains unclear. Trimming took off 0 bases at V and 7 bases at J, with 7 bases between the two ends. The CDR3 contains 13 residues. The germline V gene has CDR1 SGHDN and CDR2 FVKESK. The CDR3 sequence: CASSQESANTIYF. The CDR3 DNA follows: TGTGCCAGCAGCCAAGAGAGCGCGAACACCATATATTTT.

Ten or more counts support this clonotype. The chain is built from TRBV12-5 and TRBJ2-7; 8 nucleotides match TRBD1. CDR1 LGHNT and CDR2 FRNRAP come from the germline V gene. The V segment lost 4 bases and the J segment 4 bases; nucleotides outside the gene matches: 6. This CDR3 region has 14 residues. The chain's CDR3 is CASGSGQAPYEQYF. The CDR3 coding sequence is TGTGCTAGTGGTTCGGGACAGGCACCTTACGAGCAGTACTTC.

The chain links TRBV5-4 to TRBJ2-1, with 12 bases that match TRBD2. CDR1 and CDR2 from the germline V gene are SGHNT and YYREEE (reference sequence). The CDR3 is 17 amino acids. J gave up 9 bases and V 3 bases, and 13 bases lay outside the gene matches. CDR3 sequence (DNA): TGTGCCAGCAGCTGGCAGGATGGACTAGCGGGGCTCATTGAGCAGTTCTTC. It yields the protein CASSWQDGLAGLIEQFF. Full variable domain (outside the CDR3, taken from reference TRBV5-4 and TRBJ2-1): ETGVTQSPTHLIKTRGQQVTLRCSSQSGHNTVSWYQQALGQGPQFIFQYYREEENGRGNFPPRFSGLQFPNYSSELNVNALELDDSALYLCASSWQDGLAGLIEQFFGPGTRLTVL.

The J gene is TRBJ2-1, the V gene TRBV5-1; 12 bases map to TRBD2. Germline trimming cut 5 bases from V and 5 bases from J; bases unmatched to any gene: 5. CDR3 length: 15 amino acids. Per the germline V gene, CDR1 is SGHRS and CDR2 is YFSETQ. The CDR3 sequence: CASSSLAGGDNEQFF. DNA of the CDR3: TGCGCCAGCAGTTCGCTAGCGGGGGGGGACAATGAGCAGTTCTTC.

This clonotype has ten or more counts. The CDR3 DNA sequence: TGTGCCAGCAGCGCAGTGGCCCCTTCCGACCTAGCCAAAAACATTCAGTACTTC. Translated, it gives CASSAVAPSDLAKNIQYF. The V call is TRBV7-8, the J call TRBJ2-4; D call uncertain. The CDR3 has 18 amino acids. V was cut by 5 bases and J by 0 bases, with 20 bases left in between. Germline V gene sequence: CDR1 SGHVS, CDR2 FQNEAQ.

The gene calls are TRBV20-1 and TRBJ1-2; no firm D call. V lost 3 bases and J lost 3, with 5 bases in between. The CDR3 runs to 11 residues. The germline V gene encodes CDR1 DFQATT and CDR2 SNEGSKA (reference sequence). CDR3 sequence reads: CSASVDYGYTF. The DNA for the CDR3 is TGCAGTGCTAGTGTCGACTATGGCTACACCTTC.

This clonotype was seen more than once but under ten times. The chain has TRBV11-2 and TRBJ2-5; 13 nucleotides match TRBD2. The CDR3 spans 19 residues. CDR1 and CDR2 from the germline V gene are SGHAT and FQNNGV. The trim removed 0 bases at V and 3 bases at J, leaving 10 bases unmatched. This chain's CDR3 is CASSLDGLAGDGEKETQYF. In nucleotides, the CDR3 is TGTGCCAGCAGCTTAGATGGACTAGCGGGGGACGGGGAAAAAGAGACCCAGTACTTC.

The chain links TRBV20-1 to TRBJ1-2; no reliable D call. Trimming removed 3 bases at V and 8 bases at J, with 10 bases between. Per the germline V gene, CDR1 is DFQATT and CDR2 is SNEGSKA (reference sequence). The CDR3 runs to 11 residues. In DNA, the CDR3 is TGCAGTGCTAGGACTGCTCAGGGCTACACCTTC. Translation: CSARTAQGYTF.

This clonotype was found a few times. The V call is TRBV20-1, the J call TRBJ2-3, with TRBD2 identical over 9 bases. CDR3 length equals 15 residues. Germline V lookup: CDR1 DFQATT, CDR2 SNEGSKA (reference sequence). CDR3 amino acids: CSNAPLAGRSDTQYF. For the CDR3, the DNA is TGCAGCAATGCCCCTCTAGCGGGGAGGTCAGATACGCAGTATTTT.

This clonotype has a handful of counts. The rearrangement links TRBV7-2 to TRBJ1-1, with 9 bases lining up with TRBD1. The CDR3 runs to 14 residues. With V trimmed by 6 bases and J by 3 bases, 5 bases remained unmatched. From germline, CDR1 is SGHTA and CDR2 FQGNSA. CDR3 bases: TGTGCCAGCAGAAGGGACAGGGAGGACACTGAAGCTTTCTTT. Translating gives CASRRDREDTEAFF.